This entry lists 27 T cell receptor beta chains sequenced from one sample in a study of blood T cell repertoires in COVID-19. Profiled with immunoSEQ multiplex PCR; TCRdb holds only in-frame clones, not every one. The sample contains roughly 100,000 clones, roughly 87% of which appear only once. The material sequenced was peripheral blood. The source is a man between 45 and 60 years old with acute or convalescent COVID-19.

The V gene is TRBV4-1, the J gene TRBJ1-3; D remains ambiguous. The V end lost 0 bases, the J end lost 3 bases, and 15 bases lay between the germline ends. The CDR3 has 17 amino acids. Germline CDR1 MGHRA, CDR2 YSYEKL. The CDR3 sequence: CASSQEVVGDIGNTIYF. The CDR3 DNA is TGCGCCAGCAGCCAAGAAGTCGTAGGAGATATTGGAAACACCATATATTTT.

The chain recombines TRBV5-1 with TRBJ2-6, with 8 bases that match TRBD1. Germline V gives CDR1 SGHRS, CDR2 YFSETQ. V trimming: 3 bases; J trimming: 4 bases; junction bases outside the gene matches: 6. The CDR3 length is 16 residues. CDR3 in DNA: TGCGCCAGCAGCTCGGGCAGGGGGCTCGGGGCCAACGTCCTGACTTTC. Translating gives CASSSGRGLGANVLTF.

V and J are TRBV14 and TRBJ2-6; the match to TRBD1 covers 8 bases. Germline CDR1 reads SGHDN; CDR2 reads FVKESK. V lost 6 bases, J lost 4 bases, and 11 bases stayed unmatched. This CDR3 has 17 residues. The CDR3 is CASRPRTGSLGANVLTF. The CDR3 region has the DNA TGTGCCAGCAGGCCTCGGACAGGGAGCTTGGGGGCCAACGTCCTGACTTTC.

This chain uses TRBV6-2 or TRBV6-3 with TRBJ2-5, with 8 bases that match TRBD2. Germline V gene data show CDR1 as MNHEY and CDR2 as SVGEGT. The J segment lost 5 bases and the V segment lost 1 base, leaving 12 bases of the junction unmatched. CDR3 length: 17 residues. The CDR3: CASSYFLAGGRGETQYF. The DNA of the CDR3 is TGTGCCAGCAGTTACTTTCTCGCGGGAGGAAGGGGGGAGACCCAGTACTTC.

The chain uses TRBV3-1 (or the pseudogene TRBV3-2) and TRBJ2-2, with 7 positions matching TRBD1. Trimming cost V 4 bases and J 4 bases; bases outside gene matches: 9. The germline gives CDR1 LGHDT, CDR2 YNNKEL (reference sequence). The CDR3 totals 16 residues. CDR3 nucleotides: TGTGCCAGCAGCCCGTCGACAGGGTGGAGCACCGGGGAGCTGTTTTTT. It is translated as CASSPSTGWSTGELFF.

CDR3 sequence: CASSKGLAEGTGELFF. In DNA, the CDR3 is TGTGCCAGCAGCAAAGGACTAGCGGAGGGCACCGGGGAGCTGTTTTTT. J is TRBJ2-2 and V is TRBV21-1; the DNA was not used to check the table's D call, TRBD2. TRBV21-1 is a recognized pseudogene. CDR3 length: 16 amino acids.

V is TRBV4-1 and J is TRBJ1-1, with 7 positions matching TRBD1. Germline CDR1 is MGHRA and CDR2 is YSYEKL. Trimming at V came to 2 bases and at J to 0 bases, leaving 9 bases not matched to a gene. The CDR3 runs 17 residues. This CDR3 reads CASSQKRDSLMNTEAFF. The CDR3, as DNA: TGCGCCAGCAGCCAAAAACGGGACAGCCTTATGAACACTGAAGCTTTCTTT.

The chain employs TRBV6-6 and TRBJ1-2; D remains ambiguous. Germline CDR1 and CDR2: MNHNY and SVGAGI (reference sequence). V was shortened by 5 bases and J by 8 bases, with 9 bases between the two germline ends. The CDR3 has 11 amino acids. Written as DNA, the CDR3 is TGTGCCAGCAGTGAGGGTTACGGCTACACCTTC. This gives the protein CASSEGYGYTF.

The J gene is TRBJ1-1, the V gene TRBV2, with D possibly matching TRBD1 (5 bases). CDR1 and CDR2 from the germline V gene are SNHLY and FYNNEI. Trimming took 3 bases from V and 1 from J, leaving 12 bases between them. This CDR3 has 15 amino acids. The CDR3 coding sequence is TGTGCCAGCAGTGAGTTTGGGCAGGGGAACACTGAAGCTTTCTTT. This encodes CASSEFGQGNTEAFF.

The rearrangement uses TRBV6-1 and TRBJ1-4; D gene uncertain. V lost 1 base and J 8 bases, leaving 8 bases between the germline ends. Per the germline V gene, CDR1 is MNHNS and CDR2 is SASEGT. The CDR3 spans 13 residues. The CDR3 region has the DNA TGTGCCAGCAGTGAAGGAGGAGCGGAAAAACTGTTTTTT. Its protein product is CASSEGGAEKLFF.

The DNA of the CDR3 is TGTGCCAGCAGCTTGGTTCTCAGACGAGGCCATGGCTACACCTTC. This translates into CASSLVLRRGHGYTF. The chain uses TRBV5-6 and TRBJ1-2, with D unclear. The CDR3 is made up of 15 amino acids. Germline assignment: CDR1 SGHDT and CDR2 YYEEEE. Trimming removed 0 bases at V and 6 bases at J, with 15 bases between. The full variable domain, in which reference TRBV5-6 and TRBJ1-2 provide the parts outside the CDR3, is DAGVTQSPTHLIKTRGQQVTLRCSPKSGHDTVSWYQQALGQGPQFIFQYYEEEERQRGNFPDRFSGHQFPNYSSELNVNALLLGDSALYLCASSLVLRRGHGYTFGSGTRLTVV.

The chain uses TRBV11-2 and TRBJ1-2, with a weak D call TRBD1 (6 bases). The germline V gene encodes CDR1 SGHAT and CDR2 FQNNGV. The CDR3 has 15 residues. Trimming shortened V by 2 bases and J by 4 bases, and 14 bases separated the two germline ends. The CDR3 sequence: CASSLRVSGAYGYTF. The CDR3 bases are TGTGCCAGCAGCTTAAGGGTGTCAGGGGCCTATGGCTACACCTTC.

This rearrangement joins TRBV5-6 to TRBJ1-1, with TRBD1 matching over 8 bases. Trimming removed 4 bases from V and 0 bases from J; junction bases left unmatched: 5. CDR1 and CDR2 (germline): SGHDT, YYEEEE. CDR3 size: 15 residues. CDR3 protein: CASSPDRVMNTEAFF. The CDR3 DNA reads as TGTGCCAGCAGCCCGGACAGGGTGATGAACACTGAAGCTTTCTTT.

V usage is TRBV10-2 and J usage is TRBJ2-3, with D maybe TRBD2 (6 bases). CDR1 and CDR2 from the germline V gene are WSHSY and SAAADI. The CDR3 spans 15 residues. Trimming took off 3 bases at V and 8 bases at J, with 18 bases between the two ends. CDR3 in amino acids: CASSDREAPLGTQYF. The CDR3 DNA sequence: TGCGCCAGCAGTGACAGGGAGGCCCCACTCGGTACGCAGTATTTT.

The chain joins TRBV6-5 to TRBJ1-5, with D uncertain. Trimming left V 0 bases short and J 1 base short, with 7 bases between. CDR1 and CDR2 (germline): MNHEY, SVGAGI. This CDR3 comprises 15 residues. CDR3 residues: CASSYSRVSNQPQHF. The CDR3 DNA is TGTGCCAGCAGTTACTCGAGGGTCAGCAATCAGCCCCAGCATTTT.

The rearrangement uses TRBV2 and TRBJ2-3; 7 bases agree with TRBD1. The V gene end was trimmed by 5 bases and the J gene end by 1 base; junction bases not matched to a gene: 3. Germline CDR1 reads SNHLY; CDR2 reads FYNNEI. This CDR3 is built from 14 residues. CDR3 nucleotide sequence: TGTGCCAGCAGTCCTGGACAGGGCACAGATACGCAGTATTTT. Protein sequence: CASSPGQGTDTQYF.

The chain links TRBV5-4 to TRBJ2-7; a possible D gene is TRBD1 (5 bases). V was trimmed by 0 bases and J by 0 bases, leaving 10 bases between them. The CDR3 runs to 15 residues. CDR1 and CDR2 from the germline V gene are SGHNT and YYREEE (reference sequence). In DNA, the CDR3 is TGTGCCAGCAGCTTGGGGACAAAAAGCTCCTACGAGCAGTACTTC. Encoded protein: CASSLGTKSSYEQYF. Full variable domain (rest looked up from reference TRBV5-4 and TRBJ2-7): ETGVTQSPTHLIKTRGQQVTLRCSSQSGHNTVSWYQQALGQGPQFIFQYYREEENGRGNFPPRFSGLQFPNYSSELNVNALELDDSALYLCASSLGTKSSYEQYFGPGTRLTVT.

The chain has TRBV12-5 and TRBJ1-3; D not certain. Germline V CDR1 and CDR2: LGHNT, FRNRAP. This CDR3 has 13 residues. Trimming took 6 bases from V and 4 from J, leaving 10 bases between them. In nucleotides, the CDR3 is TGTGCTAGTGGCCCCCTGGAGGGAAACACCATATATTTT. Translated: CASGPLEGNTIYF. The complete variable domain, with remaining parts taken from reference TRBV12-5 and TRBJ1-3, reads DARVTQTPRHKVTEMGQEVTMRCQPILGHNTVFWYRQTMMQGLELLAYFRNRAPLDDSGMPKDRFSAEMPDATLATLKIQPSEPRDSAVYFCASGPLEGNTIYFGEGSWLTVV.

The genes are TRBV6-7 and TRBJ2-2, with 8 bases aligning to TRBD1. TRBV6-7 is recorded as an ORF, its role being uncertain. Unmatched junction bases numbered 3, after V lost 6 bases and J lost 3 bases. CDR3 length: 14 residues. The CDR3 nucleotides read TGTGCCAGCAGAAGACAGGGGTACACCGGGGAGCTGTTTTTT. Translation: CASRRQGYTGELFF.

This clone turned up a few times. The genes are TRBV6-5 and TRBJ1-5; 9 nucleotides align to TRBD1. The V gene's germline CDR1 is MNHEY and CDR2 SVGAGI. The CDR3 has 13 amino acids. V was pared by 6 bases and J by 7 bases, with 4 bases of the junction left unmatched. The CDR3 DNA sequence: TGTGCCAGCAGGGGACAGGGTGGACAGCCCCAGCATTTT. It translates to CASRGQGGQPQHF.

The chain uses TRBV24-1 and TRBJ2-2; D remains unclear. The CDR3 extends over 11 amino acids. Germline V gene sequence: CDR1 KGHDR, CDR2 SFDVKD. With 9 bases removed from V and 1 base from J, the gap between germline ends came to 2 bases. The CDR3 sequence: CATQNTGELFF. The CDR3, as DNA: TGTGCCACCCAGAACACCGGGGAGCTGTTTTTT.

The CDR3 nucleotides are TGTGCCAGCAAACTGACAGTTCATGAAAAACTGTTTTTT. Translation gives CASKLTVHEKLFF. The chain combines TRBV28 with TRBJ1-4, with a tentative D call TRBD1 (5 bases). The CDR3 spans 13 residues. Germline lookup yields CDR1 MDHEN and CDR2 SYDVKM. Deletions cut 7 bases from V and 6 bases from J, with 12 bases between.

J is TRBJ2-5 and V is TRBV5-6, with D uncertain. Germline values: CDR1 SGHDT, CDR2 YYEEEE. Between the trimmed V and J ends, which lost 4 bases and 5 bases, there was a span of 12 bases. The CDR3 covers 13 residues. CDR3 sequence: CASSPDWLETQYF. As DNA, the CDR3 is TGTGCCAGCAGCCCTGACTGGCTTGAGACCCAGTACTTC.

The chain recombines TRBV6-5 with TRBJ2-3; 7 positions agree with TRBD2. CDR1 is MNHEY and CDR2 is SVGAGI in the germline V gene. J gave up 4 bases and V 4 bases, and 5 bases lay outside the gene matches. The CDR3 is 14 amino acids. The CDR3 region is CASSWAAGADTQYF. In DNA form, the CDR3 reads TGTGCCAGCAGTTGGGCGGCGGGAGCAGATACGCAGTATTTT.

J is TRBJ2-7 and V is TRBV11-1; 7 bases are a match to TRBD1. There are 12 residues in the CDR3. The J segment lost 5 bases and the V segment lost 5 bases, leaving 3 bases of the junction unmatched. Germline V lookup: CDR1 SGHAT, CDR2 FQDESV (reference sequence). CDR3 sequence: CASSNRGHEQYF. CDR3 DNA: TGTGCCAGCAGCAACAGGGGACACGAGCAGTACTTC.

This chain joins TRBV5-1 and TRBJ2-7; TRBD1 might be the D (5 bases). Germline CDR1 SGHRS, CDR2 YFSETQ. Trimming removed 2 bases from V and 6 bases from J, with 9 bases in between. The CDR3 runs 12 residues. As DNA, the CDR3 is TGCGCCAGCAGCTTCCAGGGCCCCGAGCAGTACTTC. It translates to CASSFQGPEQYF.

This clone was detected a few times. CDR3: CASSYLGGRDYEQYF. The CDR3 bases are TGTGCCAGCAGTTACTTGGGGGGACGGGACTACGAGCAGTACTTC. V gene TRBV6-5 combines with J gene TRBJ2-7, with a weak D call TRBD2 (6 bases). Trimming removed 1 base at V and 3 bases at J, with 13 bases between. There are 15 residues in the CDR3. The V gene's germline CDR1 is MNHEY and CDR2 SVGAGI.